The clone carrying this T cell receptor (beta chain) is a singleton in its sample. Its antigen remains unidentified. V shed 5 bases, J shed 3 bases, and the junction held 6 bases outside the gene matches. Germline V gene data show CDR1 as SNHLY and CDR2 as FYNNEI. This CDR3 has 16 residues. The data were taken from a study of graft-versus-host responses after intestinal transplantation. Data came from immunoSEQ multiplex PCR; TCRdb stores just in-frame clones and leaves some out. The repertoire consists of 35,000 to 45,000 clones, with roughly 94% occurring once and the leading ten covering approximately 0.22%. Study-wide points: The study associated peak circulating GvH clone levels with early post-transplant HvG declines.

The TCR was taken from a human donor who was the organ donor for an intestinal transplant. This specimen consisted of unstimulated CD4+ T cells sorted from spleen or lymph node cells, obtained before transplant. The rearrangement uses TRBV2 and TRBJ2-2, with 10 bases lining up with TRBD2. DNA for the CDR3: TGTGCCAGCAGTCTAGCGGGGGTTAAGTACACCGGGGAGCTGTTTTTT. Its protein is CASSLAGVKYTGELFF.